The clone carrying this TCR beta chain showed up just a few times. Its cognate antigen is unknown. The data were obtained in a study of tumor-infiltrating lymphocytes in primary liver carcinoma. Points from the study as a whole: Tumors and blood were compared for top-250-clone fraction, and tumors had the significantly higher value (p = 0.039).

Researchers generated TCR beta cDNA from approximately 450 ng of total RNA, relying on a constant-region primer. Generation of the TCR beta libraries relied on three nested multiplex PCR rounds using slightly modified ARM-PCR. A C-beta reverse primer was combined with TRBV1-TRBV30 forward primers in the first two PCR rounds, and each round had roughly 11 cycles. TCRdb reprocessed the multiplex PCR reads via MiXCR and lists one record per CDR3 protein. The data hold approximately 110,000 distinct CDR3 sequences, with roughly 80% observed a single time. The CDR3 contains 16 residues. Germline CDR1 SEHNR, CDR2 FQNEAQ (reference sequence). Trimming cost V 9 bases and J 5 bases, with 22 bases left between them. Extraction of RNA together with DNA used about 18-30 mg of unsorted bulk tissue. Tumor samples each held over 80% viable tumor cells.

This clonotype originated in a man aged 35-49 years with primary liver carcinoma and hepatitis B virus infection. The sequencing sample was made of liver tumor tissue from sampling region 3. The subset denotes: tumor region T3, left-lateral pole. The gene calls are TRBV7-9 and TRBJ2-2; a weak D match, TRBD1 (5 bases). Written as DNA, the CDR3 is TGTGCCAGTAGCATAGTTCTTCAGGGTTGGACCGGGGAGCTGTTTTTT. This gives the protein CASSIVLQGWTGELFF.